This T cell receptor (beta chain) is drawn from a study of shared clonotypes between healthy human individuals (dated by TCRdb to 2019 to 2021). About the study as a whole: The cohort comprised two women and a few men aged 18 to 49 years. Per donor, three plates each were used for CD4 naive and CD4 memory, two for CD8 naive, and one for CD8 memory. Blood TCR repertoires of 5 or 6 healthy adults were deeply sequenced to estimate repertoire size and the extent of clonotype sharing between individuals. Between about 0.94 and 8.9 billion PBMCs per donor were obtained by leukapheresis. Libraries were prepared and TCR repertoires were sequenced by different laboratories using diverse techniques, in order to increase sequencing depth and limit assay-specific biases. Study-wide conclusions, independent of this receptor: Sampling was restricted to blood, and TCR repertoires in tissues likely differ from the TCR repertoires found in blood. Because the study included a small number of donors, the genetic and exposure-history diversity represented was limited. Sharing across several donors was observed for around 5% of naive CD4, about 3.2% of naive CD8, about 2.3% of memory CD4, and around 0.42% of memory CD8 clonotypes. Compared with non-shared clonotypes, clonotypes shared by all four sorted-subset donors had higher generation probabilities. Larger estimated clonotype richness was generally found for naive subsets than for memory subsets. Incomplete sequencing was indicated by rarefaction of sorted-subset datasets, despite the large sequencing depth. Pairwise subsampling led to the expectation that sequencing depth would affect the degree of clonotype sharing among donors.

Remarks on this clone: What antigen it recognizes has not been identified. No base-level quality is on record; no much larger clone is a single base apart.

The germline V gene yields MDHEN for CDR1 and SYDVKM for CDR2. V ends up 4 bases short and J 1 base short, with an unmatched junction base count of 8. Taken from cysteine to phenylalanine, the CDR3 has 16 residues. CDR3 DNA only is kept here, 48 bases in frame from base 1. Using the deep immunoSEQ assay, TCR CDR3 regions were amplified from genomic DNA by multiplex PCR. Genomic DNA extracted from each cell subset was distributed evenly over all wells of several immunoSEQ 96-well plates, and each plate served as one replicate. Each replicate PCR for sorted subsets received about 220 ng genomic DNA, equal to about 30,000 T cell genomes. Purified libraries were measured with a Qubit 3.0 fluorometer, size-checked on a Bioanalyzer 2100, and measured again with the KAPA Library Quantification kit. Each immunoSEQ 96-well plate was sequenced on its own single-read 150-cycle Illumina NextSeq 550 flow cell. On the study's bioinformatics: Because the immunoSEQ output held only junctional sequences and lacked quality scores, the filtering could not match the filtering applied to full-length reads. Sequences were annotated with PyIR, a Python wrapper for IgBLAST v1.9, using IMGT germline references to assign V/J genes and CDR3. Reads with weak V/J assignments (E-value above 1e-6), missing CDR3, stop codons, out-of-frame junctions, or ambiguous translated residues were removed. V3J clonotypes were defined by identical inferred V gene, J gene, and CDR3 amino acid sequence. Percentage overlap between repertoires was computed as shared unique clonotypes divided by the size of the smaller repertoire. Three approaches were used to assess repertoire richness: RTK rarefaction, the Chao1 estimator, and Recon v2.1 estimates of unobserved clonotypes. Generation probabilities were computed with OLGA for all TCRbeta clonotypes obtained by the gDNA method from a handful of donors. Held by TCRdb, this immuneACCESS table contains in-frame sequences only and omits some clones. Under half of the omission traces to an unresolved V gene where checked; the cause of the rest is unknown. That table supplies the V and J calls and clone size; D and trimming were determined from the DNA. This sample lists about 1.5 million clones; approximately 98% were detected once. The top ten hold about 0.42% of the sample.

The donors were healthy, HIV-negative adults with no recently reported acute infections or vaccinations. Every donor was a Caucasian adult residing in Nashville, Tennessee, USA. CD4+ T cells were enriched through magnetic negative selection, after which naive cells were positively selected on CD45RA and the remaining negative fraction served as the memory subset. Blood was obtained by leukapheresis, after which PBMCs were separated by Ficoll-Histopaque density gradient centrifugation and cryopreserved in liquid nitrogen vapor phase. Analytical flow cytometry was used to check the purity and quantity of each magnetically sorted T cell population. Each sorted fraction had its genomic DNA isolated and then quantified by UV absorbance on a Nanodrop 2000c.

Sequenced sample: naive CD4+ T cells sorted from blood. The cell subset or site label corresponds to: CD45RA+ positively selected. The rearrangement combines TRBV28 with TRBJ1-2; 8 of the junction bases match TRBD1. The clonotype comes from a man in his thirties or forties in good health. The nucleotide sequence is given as TGTGCCAGCAGTTGGTCAGGGGGCCGGCGTAACTATGGCTACACCTTC. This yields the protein CASSWSGGRRNYGYTF.